Below are 27 T cell receptor beta chains sequenced from a single sample in a study of beta chain features in type 1 diabetes. TCRB transcripts that were expressed got sequenced, as all of the isolated RNA had been reverse transcribed. Sequenced by immunoSEQ multiplex PCR; TCRdb stores in-frame clones only, minus some. The profile shows under 300,000 clones, 8% of them singletons. Sequenced material: central memory CD4+ T cells from blood. The source of these receptors is a young woman in good health.

The J gene is TRBJ2-2, the V gene TRBV7-9; 8 bases agree with TRBD1. CDR1 SEHNR and CDR2 FQNEAQ come from the germline V gene (reference sequence). The CDR3 covers 16 residues. Losses at the gene ends were 2 bases for V and 3 bases for J; bases not matched to a gene: 5. The CDR3 DNA is TGTGCCAGCAGCTTACAGGACAGGGTATACACCGGGGAGCTGTTTTTT. It translates to CASSLQDRVYTGELFF.

The table lists this clone with a few counts. V and J are TRBV27 and TRBJ1-5, with 7 bases lining up with TRBD1. V lost 6 bases, J lost 1 base, and 9 bases stayed unmatched. CDR1 and CDR2 (germline): MNHEY, SMNVEV (reference sequence). This CDR3 has 16 amino acids. The CDR3 reads CASRQTGYSSNQPQHF. The DNA of the CDR3 is TGTGCCAGCAGGCAGACAGGGTACTCGAGCAATCAGCCCCAGCATTTT.

This clone has more than one count but fewer than ten. The rearrangement joins TRBV19 to TRBJ2-3; D is possibly TRBD1 (6 bases). Trimming shortened V by 4 bases and J by 8 bases, and 19 bases separated the two germline ends. The CDR3 covers 15 residues. CDR1 and CDR2 from the germline V gene are LNHDA and SQIVND (reference sequence). The CDR3: CASSTRQELLGTQYF. As DNA, the CDR3 is TGTGCCAGTAGTACACGACAGGAACTACTTGGTACGCAGTATTTT.

With respect to this clone: In the same sample, other DNA sequences code for this CDR3. V is TRBV29-1 and J is TRBJ2-7; TRBD1 matches 7 bases. J gave up 2 bases and V 1 base, and 8 bases lay outside the gene matches. This CDR3 spans 15 amino acids. CDR1 is SQVTM, CDR2 ANQGSEA, per germline. The CDR3 DNA is TGCAGCGTTGAAGCCCCGGGACAGAAGGCCTACGAGCAGTACTTC. It encodes CSVEAPGQKAYEQYF.

This clone has only a few counts. The sample has other DNA sequences that encode this CDR3 too. This chain joins TRBV7-3 and TRBJ2-3, with D hard to call. V shed 2 bases and J shed 1 base, with 10 bases lying between them. This CDR3 comprises 15 residues. The germline CDR1 and CDR2 sequences are SGHTA and FQGTGA. CDR3: CASSLYGSGTDTQYF. The CDR3 DNA reads TGTGCCAGCAGCTTATATGGCAGCGGCACAGATACGCAGTATTTT.

Many counts were recorded for this clone. This chain connects TRBV14 to TRBJ1-5, with 7 nucleotides matching TRBD1. CDR3 length: 13 residues. The ends lost 5 bases at V and 5 bases at J; junction bases unmatched: 3. CDR1 and CDR2 (germline): SGHDN, FVKESK. As DNA, the CDR3 is TGTGCCAGCAGCGAGGGGGCGGATCAGCCCCAGCATTTT. Protein: CASSEGADQPQHF.

The V and J genes are TRBV6-4 and TRBJ1-1; D is perhaps TRBD1 (6 bases). The V gene's germline CDR1 is MRHNA and CDR2 SNTAGT. This CDR3 region has 14 residues. Trimming shortened V by 6 bases and J by 4 bases, and 15 bases separated the two germline ends. The CDR3 sequence: CASRAQGVSTEAFF. The CDR3 DNA reads as TGTGCCAGCAGAGCACAGGGTGTGAGCACTGAAGCTTTCTTT.

The rearrangement uses TRBV2 and TRBJ1-2, with D possibly matching TRBD1 (5 bases). The germline gives CDR1 SNHLY, CDR2 FYNNEI. Trimming shortened V by 10 bases and J by 8 bases, and 23 bases separated the two germline ends. The CDR3 totals 14 residues. The CDR3 nucleotides are TGTGCCACGACCCGTGAGGGTGAGGGGATCGGCTACACCTTC. Translating it yields CATTREGEGIGYTF.

The chain has TRBV7-3 and TRBJ2-1; 11 bases match TRBD1. This CDR3 region has 14 residues. Per germline, CDR1 SGHTA and CDR2 FQGTGA. J gave up 9 bases and V 5 bases, and 6 bases lay outside the gene matches. This chain's CDR3 is CASSLRTGGGEQFF. Written as DNA, the CDR3 is TGTGCCAGCAGCCTTAGGACAGGGGGCGGTGAGCAGTTCTTC.

The chain links TRBV30 to TRBJ1-1, with D perhaps TRBD1 (5 bases). This CDR3 has 15 residues. V shed 2 bases and J shed 6 bases, with 19 bases lying between them. CDR1 is GTSNPN, CDR2 SVGIG, per germline (reference sequence). For the CDR3, the DNA is TGTGCCTGGAGTCGTTGGGAGGGGCTGAAGGCTGAAGCTTTCTTT. Protein product: CAWSRWEGLKAEAFF. Supplemented by reference TRBV30 and TRBJ1-1, the full variable domain reads SQTIHQWPATLVQPVGSPLSLECTVEGTSNPNLYWYRQAAGRGLQLLFYSVGIGQISSEVPQNLSASRPQDRQFILSSKKLLLSDSGFYLCAWSRWEGLKAEAFFGQGTRLTVV.

This clone was picked up a small number of times. The rearrangement joins TRBV7-2 to TRBJ2-4, with 14 bases lining up with TRBD2. The CDR3 runs to 16 residues. The germline V gene encodes CDR1 SGHTA and CDR2 FQGNSA. Trimming took 3 bases from V and 4 from J; bases not matched to a gene: 2. DNA of the CDR3: TGTGCCAGCAGCTTGACTAGCGGGGGGGCAAAAAACATTCAGTACTTC. This sequence encodes CASSLTSGGAKNIQYF.

The CDR3 DNA reads TGTGCCAGCAGCTTGTACGAGGGGGCTCAGCCCCAGCATTTT. This sequence encodes CASSLYEGAQPQHF. The J gene is TRBJ1-5, the V gene TRBV5-4; 7 nucleotides align to TRBD1. Germline CDR1 reads SGHNT; CDR2 reads YYREEE (reference sequence). Losses at the gene ends were 1 base for V and 6 bases for J; bases not matched to a gene: 4. This CDR3 is built from 14 residues.

This chain joins TRBV29-1 and TRBJ2-5, with D unclear. The germline CDR1 and CDR2 sequences are SQVTM and ANQGSEA. With 3 bases removed from V and 10 bases from J, the gap between germline ends came to 18 bases. The CDR3 runs to 13 residues. CDR3 bases: TGCAGCGTTGAGGGGAATCCTGCTAGTATCCAGTACTTC. As protein: CSVEGNPASIQYF. The full variable domain, rest sourced from reference TRBV29-1 and TRBJ2-5, is SAVISQKPSRDICQRGTSLTIQCQVDSQVTMMFWYRQQPGQSLTLIATANQGSEATYESGFVIDKFPISRPNLTFSTLTVSNMSPEDSSIYLCSVEGNPASIQYFGPGTRLLVL.

This clone was picked up a small number of times. The chain uses TRBV7-2 and TRBJ2-3; D is perhaps TRBD1 or TRBD2 (5 bases each). The CDR3 length is 18 residues. The germline V gene encodes CDR1 SGHTA and CDR2 FQGNSA. V was cut by 5 bases and J by 1 base, with 22 bases left in between. This CDR3 is CASSLEGRGLRGTDTQYF. CDR3 bases: TGTGCCAGCAGCCTAGAGGGTAGGGGTCTAAGGGGCACAGATACGCAGTATTTT. Together with reference TRBV7-2 and TRBJ2-3, the CDR3 gives the full variable domain: GAGVSQSPSNKVTEKGKDVELRCDPISGHTALYWYRQSLGQGLEFLIYFQGNSAPDKSGLPSDRFSAERTGGSVSTLTIQRTQQEDSAVYLCASSLEGRGLRGTDTQYFGPGTRLTVL.

The chain employs TRBV5-1 and TRBJ2-7; D tentatively fits TRBD1 or TRBD2 (6 bases each). V was trimmed by 3 bases and J by 4 bases, leaving 14 bases between them. Germline lookup yields CDR1 SGHRS and CDR2 YFSETQ. The CDR3 runs to 14 residues. The CDR3 nucleotides read TGCGCCAGCAGCTCCTCCGGGGGCGGGTACGAGCAGTACTTC. This gives the protein CASSSSGGGYEQYF. Full variable domain (remainder filled in from reference TRBV5-1 and TRBJ2-7): KAGVTQTPRYLIKTRGQQVTLSCSPISGHRSVSWYQQTPGQGLQFLFEYFSETQRNKGNFPGRFSGRQFSNSRSEMNVSTLELGDSALYLCASSSSGGGYEQYFGPGTRLTVT.

This clone was seen only a few times. The V and J genes are TRBV5-1 and TRBJ1-5; the D gene is possibly TRBD1 (6 bases). This CDR3 contains 15 residues. The V and J ends lost 4 bases and 7 bases respectively, with 18 bases between them. Germline V gene sequence: CDR1 SGHRS, CDR2 YFSETQ. The CDR3 loop reads CASSPGTMGSQPQHF. CDR3 sequence (DNA): TGCGCCAGCAGCCCCGGGACAATGGGGTCCCAGCCCCAGCATTTT.

This clone has a handful of counts. The genes are TRBV19 and TRBJ1-2; D is possibly TRBD1 (5 bases). The V and J ends lost 5 bases and 2 bases respectively, with 12 bases between them. Germline V lookup: CDR1 LNHDA, CDR2 SQIVND (reference sequence). CDR3 size: 14 residues. The CDR3 region has the DNA TGTGCCAGTAGTCAGCGACAGTCCAACTATGGCTACACCTTC. This translates into CASSQRQSNYGYTF.

The chain is built from TRBV4-2 and TRBJ1-1; 9 nucleotides match TRBD1. Germline V CDR1 and CDR2: LGHNA, YNFKEQ. After removal of 2 bases from V and 7 bases from J, the junction contained 2 bases not matched to a gene. CDR3 length: 13 amino acids. CDR3 coding DNA: TGTGCCAGCAGCCAACCGGGACAGGGTGAAGCTTTCTTT. Translation gives CASSQPGQGEAFF.

V is TRBV15 and J is TRBJ1-3; the D gene is possibly TRBD1 (6 bases). The CDR3 is 15 residues long. Trimming took 1 base from V and 3 from J, leaving 10 bases between them. Germline lookup yields CDR1 LNHNV and CDR2 YYDKDF (reference sequence). Here the CDR3 reads CATSRGRGGGNTIYF. DNA for the CDR3: TGTGCCACCAGCAGAGGCAGGGGTGGTGGAAACACCATATATTTT. Based on the CDR3 plus reference TRBV15 and TRBJ1-3, the full variable domain is DAMVIQNPRYQVTQFGKPVTLSCSQTLNHNVMYWYQQKSSQAPKLLFHYYDKDFNNEADTPDNFQSRRPNTSFCFLDIRSPGLGDTAMYLCATSRGRGGGNTIYFGEGSWLTVV.

This clone was seen a handful of times. The V call is TRBV7-2, the J call TRBJ2-3; possible D gene TRBD2, 6 bases. The V gene's germline CDR1 is SGHTA and CDR2 FQGNSA. The germline V and J ends were trimmed by 4 bases and 2 bases, with 16 bases remaining between them. CDR3 length equals 16 residues. CDR3 bases: TGTGCCAGCAGCTCAAAGTTCGCGGGGCCCACAGATACGCAGTATTTT. This encodes CASSSKFAGPTDTQYF.

The chain joins TRBV5-1 to TRBJ1-5, with unresolved D. The CDR3 loop spans 13 amino acids. Germline V gives CDR1 SGHRS, CDR2 YFSETQ. V lost 2 bases, J lost 5 bases, and 8 bases lay in between. For the CDR3, the DNA is TGCGCCAGCAGCTTCTCGGTCGATCAGCCCCAGCATTTT. Protein product: CASSFSVDQPQHF. Full variable domain (rest looked up from reference TRBV5-1 and TRBJ1-5): KAGVTQTPRYLIKTRGQQVTLSCSPISGHRSVSWYQQTPGQGLQFLFEYFSETQRNKGNFPGRFSGRQFSNSRSEMNVSTLELGDSALYLCASSFSVDQPQHFGDGTRLSIL.

This clone has more than one count but fewer than ten. The chain is built from TRBV18 and TRBJ1-1; no reliable D call. Germline V gene lookup returns CDR1 KGHSH and CDR2 LQKENI. V shed 5 bases and J shed 1 base, with 11 bases lying between them. This CDR3 region has 14 residues. This CDR3 reads CASSYEGTNTEAFF. The CDR3 DNA is TGTGCCAGCTCATACGAGGGAACGAACACTGAAGCTTTCTTT. The complete variable domain, with remaining parts taken from reference TRBV18 and TRBJ1-1, reads NAGVMQNPRHLVRRRGQEARLRCSPMKGHSHVYWYRQLPEEGLKFMVYLQKENIIDESGMPKERFSAEFPKEGPSILRIQQVVRGDSAAYFCASSYEGTNTEAFFGQGTRLTVV.

The chain carries TRBV11-2 and TRBJ2-1; the D gene is possibly TRBD2 (6 bases). V shed 1 base and J shed 7 bases, with 20 bases lying between them. In germline, CDR1 is SGHAT, CDR2 FQNNGV. The CDR3 is made up of 17 amino acids. CDR3 sequence reads: CASSLGSAGTGWNEQFF. The CDR3, as DNA: TGTGCCAGCAGCTTAGGATCTGCTGGGACTGGGTGGAATGAGCAGTTCTTC.

This clone was observed a handful of times. This chain joins TRBV7-9 and TRBJ2-1; D gene unclear. CDR1 and CDR2 (germline): SEHNR, FQNEAQ (reference sequence). V lost 5 bases and J lost 5, with 7 bases in between. This CDR3 contains 12 residues. CDR3 sequence reads: CASSVDNNEQFF. CDR3 sequence (DNA): TGTGCCAGCAGCGTCGATAACAATGAGCAGTTCTTC.

This clone was seen a few times. J is TRBJ2-1 and V is TRBV28; D is possibly TRBD2 (7 bases). CDR1 and CDR2 from the germline V gene are MDHEN and SYDVKM. The CDR3 covers 14 residues. V was trimmed by 2 bases and J by 3 bases, leaving 8 bases between them. CDR3 sequence: CASSLRGGYNEQFF. Here the CDR3 DNA reads TGTGCCAGCAGTTTAAGGGGGGGCTACAATGAGCAGTTCTTC.

V is TRBV5-5 and J is TRBJ2-2; 10 bases fit TRBD2. There are 16 residues in the CDR3. From germline, CDR1 is SGHKS and CDR2 YYEKEE (reference sequence). J lost 3 bases, V lost 3 bases, and 5 bases had no gene match. In DNA form, the CDR3 reads TGTGCCAGCAGCTCCACGACTAGCGGGCACACCGGGGAGCTGTTTTTT. Its protein product is CASSSTTSGHTGELFF.

A few counts support this clone. The gene calls are TRBV6-6 and TRBJ2-1; 10 bases are shared with TRBD2. The germline gives CDR1 MNHNY, CDR2 SVGAGI (reference sequence). CDR3 size: 16 residues. V shed 6 bases, J shed 6 bases, and the junction held 11 bases outside the gene matches. The CDR3, as DNA: TGTGCCAGCAGCCGACCAGCGGGAGGGCCTTTCAATGAGCAGTTCTTC. Protein sequence: CASSRPAGGPFNEQFF.